The T cell receptor (beta chain) under discussion was sequenced for a study of cytomegalovirus exposure and HLA in healthy donors. The germline V gene encodes CDR1 SGHRS and CDR2 YFSETQ. Trimming cost V 2 bases and J 5 bases, with 11 bases left between them. This CDR3 is built from 14 residues. Sequencing was performed with immunoSEQ multiplex PCR; in TCRdb, only in-frame clones are kept and a portion is missing. The top ten clones hold roughly 2% of a sample with under 250,000 clones, over 75% of them seen once. This clonotype originated in a woman aged 18-35 years in good health and CMV-seropositive. Sequencing was done on a sample of PBMCs. This chain connects TRBV5-1 to TRBJ2-1; D might be TRBD2 (5 bases). The DNA for the CDR3 is TGCGCCAGCAGCTTTGAGCGGAGTCACAATGAGCAGTTCTTC. It specifies CASSFERSHNEQFF.